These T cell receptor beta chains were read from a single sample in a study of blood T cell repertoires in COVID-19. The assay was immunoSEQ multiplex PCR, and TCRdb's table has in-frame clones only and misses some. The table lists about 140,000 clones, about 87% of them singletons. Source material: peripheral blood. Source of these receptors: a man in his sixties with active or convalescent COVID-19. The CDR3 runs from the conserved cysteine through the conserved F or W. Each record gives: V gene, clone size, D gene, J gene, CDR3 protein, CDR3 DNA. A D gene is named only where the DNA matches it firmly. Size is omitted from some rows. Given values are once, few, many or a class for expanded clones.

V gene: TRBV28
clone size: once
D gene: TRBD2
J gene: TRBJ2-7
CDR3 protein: CASSRTSGITYEQYF
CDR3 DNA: TGTGCCAGCAGTCGGACTAGCGGGATCACCTACGAGCAGTACTTC

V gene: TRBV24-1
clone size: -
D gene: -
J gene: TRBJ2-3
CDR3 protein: CATSDSRRPTDTQYF
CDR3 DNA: TGTGCCACCAGTGATTCCCGCAGGCCCACAGATACGCAGTATTTT

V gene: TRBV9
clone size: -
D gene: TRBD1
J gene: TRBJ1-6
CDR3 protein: CASSNGQGYGSPLHF
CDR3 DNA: TGTGCCAGCAGCAACGGACAGGGGTACGGTTCACCCCTCCACTTT

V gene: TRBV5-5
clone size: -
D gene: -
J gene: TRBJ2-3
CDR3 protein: CASSFGQPDTQYF
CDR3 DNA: TGTGCCAGCAGCTTCGGACAGCCAGATACGCAGTATTTT

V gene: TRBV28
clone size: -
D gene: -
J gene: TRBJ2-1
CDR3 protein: CASSPVAVAPTDEQFF
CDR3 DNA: TGTGCCAGCAGCCCCGTCGCAGTAGCGCCCACTGACGAGCAGTTCTTC

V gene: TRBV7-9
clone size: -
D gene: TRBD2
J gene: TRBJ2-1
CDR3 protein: CASSPGTSGRDEQFF
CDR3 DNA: TGTGCCAGCAGCCCTGGGACTAGCGGGAGGGATGAGCAGTTCTTC

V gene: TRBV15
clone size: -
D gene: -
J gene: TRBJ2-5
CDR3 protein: CATSRGLQETQYF
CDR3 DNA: TGTGCCACCAGCAGGGGGCTCCAAGAGACCCAGTACTTC

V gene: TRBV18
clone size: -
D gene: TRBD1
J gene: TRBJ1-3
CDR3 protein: CASSPPLGQGFSGNTIYF
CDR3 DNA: TGTGCCAGCTCACCACCCCTCGGACAGGGTTTCTCTGGAAACACCATATATTTT

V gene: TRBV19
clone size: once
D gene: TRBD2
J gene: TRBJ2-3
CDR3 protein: CASSLGLAGDTQYF
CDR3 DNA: TGTGCCAGTAGTTTGGGACTAGCGGGAGATACGCAGTATTTT

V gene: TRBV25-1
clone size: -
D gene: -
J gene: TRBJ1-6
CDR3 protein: CASSDRENSPLHF
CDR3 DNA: TGTGCCAGCAGTGACAGGGAAAATTCACCCCTCCACTTT

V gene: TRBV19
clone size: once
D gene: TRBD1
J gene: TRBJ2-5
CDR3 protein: CASSIQGGSGTQYF
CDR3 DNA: TGTGCCAGTAGTATCCAAGGGGGCTCGGGTACCCAGTACTTC

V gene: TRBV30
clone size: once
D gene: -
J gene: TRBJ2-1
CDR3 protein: CAWSVLREQFF
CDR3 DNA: TGTGCCTGGAGTGTACTGCGGGAGCAGTTCTTC

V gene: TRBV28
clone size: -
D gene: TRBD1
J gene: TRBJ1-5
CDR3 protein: CASGRTGETQPQHF
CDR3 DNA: TGTGCCAGCGGGCGGACAGGGGAGACTCAGCCCCAGCATTTT

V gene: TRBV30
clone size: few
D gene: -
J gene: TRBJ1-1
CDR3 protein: CAWAGARTEAFF
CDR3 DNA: TGTGCCTGGGCAGGGGCAAGAACTGAAGCTTTCTTT

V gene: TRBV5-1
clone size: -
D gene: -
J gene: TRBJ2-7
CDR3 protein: CASSFEIRGDEQYF
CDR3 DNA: TGCGCCAGCAGCTTCGAGATTCGAGGCGACGAGCAGTACTTC

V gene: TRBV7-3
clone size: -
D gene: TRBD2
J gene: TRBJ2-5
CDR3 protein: CASSAGLAGKETQYF
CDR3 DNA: TGTGCCAGCAGCGCCGGACTAGCGGGGAAAGAGACCCAGTACTTC

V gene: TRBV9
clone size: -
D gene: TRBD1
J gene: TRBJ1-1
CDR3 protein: CASSSQGAQPSEAFF
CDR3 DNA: TGTGCCAGCAGCTCACAGGGGGCGCAACCGTCTGAAGCTTTCTTT

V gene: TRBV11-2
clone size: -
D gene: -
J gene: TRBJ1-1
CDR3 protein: CASSLVGTGVNTEAFF
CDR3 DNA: TGTGCCAGCAGCTTAGTCGGCACAGGAGTAAACACTGAAGCTTTCTTT

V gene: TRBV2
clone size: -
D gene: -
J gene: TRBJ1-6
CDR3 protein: CASSESPSSPLHF
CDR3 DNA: TGTGCCAGCAGTGAGTCTCCTAGTTCACCCCTCCACTTT

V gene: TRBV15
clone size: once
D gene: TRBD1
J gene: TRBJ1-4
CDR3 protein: CATSRDPPGGGEKLFF
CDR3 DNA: TGTGCCACCAGCAGAGACCCCCCAGGGGGCGGTGAAAAACTGTTTTTT

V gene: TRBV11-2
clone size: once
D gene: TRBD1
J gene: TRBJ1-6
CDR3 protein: CASSLIVGQGRSPLHF
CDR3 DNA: TGTGCCAGCAGCTTAATAGTTGGACAGGGGCGTTCACCCCTCCACTTT

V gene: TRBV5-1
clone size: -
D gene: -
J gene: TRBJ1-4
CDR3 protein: CASSWGQVRNEKLFF
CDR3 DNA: TGCGCCAGCAGCTGGGGACAAGTCCGTAATGAAAAACTGTTTTTT

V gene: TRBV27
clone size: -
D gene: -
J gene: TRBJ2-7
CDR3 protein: CASRPSHLSGIQYF
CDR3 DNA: TGTGCCAGCAGGCCCAGCCATTTGTCGGGGATCCAATACTTC